Following are 5 T cell receptor beta chains from one sample sequenced in a study of T cell responses to AZD1222 COVID-19 vaccine. Sequencing was performed with immunoSEQ multiplex PCR; in TCRdb, only in-frame clones are kept and a portion is missing. The sample contains some 80,000 clones, 90% of which appear only once. The specimen was peripheral blood, collected on day 0 of AZD1222 vaccination. The receptors originated from an adult in good health.

V and J are TRBV12-3 or TRBV12-4 and TRBJ1-2; D might be TRBD1 (5 bases). Trimming removed 5 bases at V and 8 bases at J, with 9 bases between. The CDR3 is 11 amino acids. CDR3 protein: CASSPGKGYTF. The CDR3 coding sequence is TGTGCCAGCAGTCCAGGGAAGGGCTACACCTTC.

The gene calls are TRBV23-1 and TRBJ2-2, with TRBD1 identical over 7 bases. TRBV23-1 is given ORF status, its function remaining uncertain. V was pared by 4 bases and J by 4 bases, with 9 bases of the junction left unmatched. This CDR3 has 16 residues. CDR3 nucleotide sequence: TGCGCCAGCAGTCTCCCCCACAGGGGAGCCACCGGGGAGCTGTTTTTT. It yields the protein CASSLPHRGATGELFF.

This sequence joins TRBV5-1 and TRBJ1-5; no clear D gene. The V end was cut by 4 bases, the J end by 4 bases, with 18 bases between. CDR3 length equals 16 residues. The germline V gene has CDR1 SGHRS and CDR2 YFSETQ. CDR3 loop: CASSPRPSVPNQPQHF. For the CDR3, the DNA is TGCGCCAGCAGCCCTAGGCCCTCGGTCCCGAATCAGCCCCAGCATTTT.

A remark on this clone: The same CDR3 also results from other DNA sequences found in this sample. The rearrangement links TRBV7-2 to TRBJ2-2; 7 positions match TRBD2. The length of the CDR3 is 16 residues. Germline values: CDR1 SGHTA, CDR2 FQGNSA. The V and J ends lost 4 bases and 0 bases, in that order; junction bases with no gene match: 5. The CDR3 region is CASSSASGANTGELFF. The DNA for the CDR3 is TGTGCCAGCAGCTCCGCTAGCGGCGCGAACACCGGGGAGCTGTTTTTT.

J is TRBJ2-3 and V is TRBV27, with TRBD2 identical over 10 bases. Germline V gene data show CDR1 as MNHEY and CDR2 as SMNVEV (reference sequence). The J segment lost 3 bases and the V segment lost 5 bases, leaving 5 bases of the junction unmatched. CDR3 length equals 15 residues. CDR3 region: CASSRLAGATDTQYF. The CDR3 coding sequence is TGTGCCAGCAGTCGCCTAGCGGGGGCGACAGATACGCAGTATTTT.